The rows below give T cell receptor beta chains drawn from one sample of a study of cytomegalovirus exposure and HLA in healthy donors. Some clones are missing from TCRdb's copy, which holds only in-frame ones; the method was immunoSEQ multiplex PCR. The sample holds 100,000 to 150,000 clones, around 73% seen once. Sequences were obtained from PBMCs. The receptors were sampled from a man younger than 40 in good health and CMV-seropositive. The CDR3 runs from the conserved cysteine through the conserved F or W. Fields, in order: V gene, J gene, CDR3 protein.

>TRBV7-8|TRBJ1-6
CASSPGVRDGRSYNSPLHF
>TRBV9|TRBJ1-4
CASSVDEGQREKLFF
>TRBV15|TRBJ2-7
CATTTGTGAGEQYF
>TRBV27|TRBJ2-7
CASSPSAGSYEQYF
>TRBV27|TRBJ2-2
CASSFGTGNTGELFF
>TRBV18|TRBJ1-4
CASSRPGQGNEKLFF
>TRBV28|TRBJ1-2
CASSLGATAYGYTF
>TRBV27|TRBJ2-1
CASSLLAGRNNNEQFF
>TRBV10-3|TRBJ2-7
CAIRRGQGAYEQYF
>TRBV28|TRBJ1-1
CASSSRRRGTNTEAFF
>TRBV11-2|TRBJ1-1
CASSLAGAGGAFF
>TRBV29-1|TRBJ2-7
CSATENGYEQYF
>TRBV7-6|TRBJ2-1
CASSFGVRGSNEQFF
>TRBV10-3|TRBJ2-5
CAISETGIIEETQYF
>TRBV27|TRBJ2-3
CASSFLASGRGDTQYF
>TRBV29-1|TRBJ2-7
CSVGRGDNEQYF
>TRBV13|TRBJ2-5
CASSSTSGGQETQYF
>TRBV5-1|TRBJ1-4
CASSLTGTAQTATNEKLFF
>TRBV9|TRBJ2-7
CASSPSGDPYEQYF
>TRBV9|TRBJ2-1
CASSAHLGGSSYNEQFF
>TRBV7-6|TRBJ1-4
CASSDRQNNEKLFF
>TRBV7-9|TRBJ1-4
CASSFRRLEGGGEKLFF
>TRBV13|TRBJ2-3
CASSFSGSSNTQYF
>TRBV10-3|TRBJ1-5
CAISPGFGQPQHF
>TRBV7-2|TRBJ2-4
CASSLASGTGIQYF
>TRBV21-1|TRBJ1-5
CARTGALCNQPQHF
>TRBV5-1|TRBJ2-5
CASRTARAQETQYF
>TRBV6-6|TRBJ2-7
CASRRGQGNEQYF
>TRBV13|TRBJ2-2
CASNAGGTGELFF